This T cell receptor (beta chain) was obtained from a study of vaccination and CD4 T cells after COVID-19. As for the study in general: According to the study, participants were given two doses of BNT162b2 or mRNA-1273 vaccine. In the control cultures, a CEFX pool, an HIV-1 Nef pool, or no peptide was supplied.

Germline V gene lookup returns CDR1 SGHTA and CDR2 FQGNSA. Trimming took off 4 bases at V and 0 bases at J, with 10 bases between the two ends. This CDR3 spans 15 amino acids. In its sample, this clonotype ranks as large. Its antigen is currently unknown. Regarding treatment: approximately nine-day PBMC culture with coronavirus spike peptide pools or control peptides (ViraFEST assay). ViraFEST relied on peptide pools to expand antigen-specific T cells; the TCRs were sequenced afterward. With the Oncomine TCR Beta short-read assay, DNA from cultured CD4+ T cells was sequenced. It was from cultured CD4+ T cells that genomic DNA was extracted. Each CDR3 protein is one row after TCRdb ran MiXCR on the PCR reads. This table has 15,000 or so distinct CDR3 sequences, 30% appearing once.

The clonotype comes from a human donor with COVID-19. The sample was cultured CD4+ T cells from blood. This chain links TRBV7-2 with TRBJ2-1; TRBD2 is a possible D gene (6 bases). CDR3 coding DNA: TGTGCCAGCAGCTCCCGGGACTCCTCCTACAATGAGCAGTTCTTC. This gives the protein CASSSRDSSYNEQFF.